The sequence of this TCR beta chain was determined in a study of blood T cell repertoires in COVID-19. Overall study context: Both acute and convalescent COVID-19 samples were obtained from the United States, Italy and Spain. T cells, B-cell-depleted T cells, or PBMCs supplied cDNA or gDNA.

With 7 bases removed from V and 8 bases from J, the gap between germline ends came to 17 bases. In germline, CDR1 is SNHLY, CDR2 FYNNEI. This CDR3 contains 14 residues. In the original workflow: Counts of nucleated cells, estimated from reference gene primer amplification, were obtained. Some clones are missing from TCRdb's copy, which holds only in-frame ones; the method was immunoSEQ multiplex PCR. That table is the source of V, J and clone size, and D and trimming were worked out from the DNA. The sample lists about 250,000 clones, about four fifths occurring once. The TCR sequence derives from an elderly man with acute or convalescent COVID-19. The chain links TRBV2 to TRBJ1-4; no definite D call. Sequencing was done on a sample of peripheral blood. CDR3 nucleotide sequence: TGTGCCAGCACTGGACGGTCGGCGGGGGAAAAACTGTTTTTT. Translated: CASTGRSAGEKLFF.